This T cell receptor beta chain was sequenced during a study of neurological immune-mediated disorders. As regards this clonotype: Its target is unknown. A clone one base away is much larger, so this may be a read error.

Trimming left V 0 bases short and J 0 bases short, with 9 bases between. Germline CDR1 and CDR2: SGDLS and YYNGEE. This CDR3 is 15 amino acids long. Study outcomes and limitations: Among 34 multiple sclerosis patients, phylogenetic grouping put the repertoires of 18 into a single related-CDR3 cluster, a possible signature.

TCRdb itself ran the 5' RACE reads through MiXCR, one entry per CDR3 protein. The sample yields about 59,000 distinct CDR3 sequences, roughly 3.5% seen once. The chain recombines TRBV9 with TRBJ2-5; perhaps TRBD2 as D (5 bases). The receptor comes from a woman in her twenties or thirties with multiple sclerosis. The specimen sequenced was PBMCs. The CDR3 here is CASSVDGMYQETQYF. CDR3 sequence (DNA): TGTGCCAGCAGCGTAGACGGGATGTACCAAGAGACCCAGTACTTC.